This TCR beta chain was obtained from a study of blood T cell repertoires in COVID-19. In the study overall: The United States, Italy and Spain provided the acute and convalescent COVID-19 samples. T cells, B-cell-depleted T cells, or PBMCs supplied cDNA or gDNA.

In the source study's methods: Cell counts per sample came from amplifying reference gene primers. Data came from immunoSEQ multiplex PCR; TCRdb stores just in-frame clones and leaves some out. That table is the source of V, J and clone size, and D and trimming were worked out from the DNA. The table has 200,000 to 300,000 clones, almost 90% seen once; the top ten hold approximately 1.4%. CDR3 length: 13 residues. Germline-derived CDR1 and CDR2 are MDHEN and SYDVKM. The ends lost 4 bases at V and 7 bases at J; junction bases unmatched: 5. V usage is TRBV28 and J usage is TRBJ1-1, with 8 bases lining up with TRBD1. Sequencing used peripheral blood. The sequence derives from a man aged 80 or over with acute or convalescent COVID-19. In DNA form, the CDR3 reads TGTGCCAGCAGTTCATACAGGGGGAATGAAGCTTTCTTT. Its translation is CASSSYRGNEAFF.